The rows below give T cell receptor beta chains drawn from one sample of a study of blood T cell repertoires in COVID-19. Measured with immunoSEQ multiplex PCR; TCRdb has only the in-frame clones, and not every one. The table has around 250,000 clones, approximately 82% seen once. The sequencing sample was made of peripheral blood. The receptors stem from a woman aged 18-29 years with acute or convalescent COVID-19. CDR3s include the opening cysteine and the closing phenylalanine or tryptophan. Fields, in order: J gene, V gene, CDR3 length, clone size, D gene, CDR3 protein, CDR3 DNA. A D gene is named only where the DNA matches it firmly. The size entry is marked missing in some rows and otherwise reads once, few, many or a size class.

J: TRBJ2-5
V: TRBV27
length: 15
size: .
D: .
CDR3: CASRPTGHTQETQYF
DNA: TGTGCCAGCAGACCCACGGGACACACACAAGAGACCCAGTACTTC

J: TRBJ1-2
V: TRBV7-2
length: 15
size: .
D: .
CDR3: CASSLMLVGGYGYTF
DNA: TGTGCCAGCAGCCTTATGTTAGTCGGGGGCTATGGCTACACCTTC

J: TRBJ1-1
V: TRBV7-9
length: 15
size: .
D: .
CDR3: CASSFQDSPNTEAFF
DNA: TGTGCCAGCAGCTTCCAGGACAGCCCGAACACTGAAGCTTTCTTT

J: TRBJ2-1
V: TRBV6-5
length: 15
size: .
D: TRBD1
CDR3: CASWPSGQGAHEQFF
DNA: TGTGCCAGCTGGCCTTCGGGACAGGGGGCCCATGAGCAGTTCTTC

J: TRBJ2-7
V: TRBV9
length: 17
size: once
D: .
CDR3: CASSGTPGSSEFYEQYF
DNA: TGTGCCAGCAGCGGGACCCCTGGTTCTAGCGAGTTCTACGAGCAGTACTTC

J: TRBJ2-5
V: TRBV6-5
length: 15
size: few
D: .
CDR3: CASAQTVQRVETQYF
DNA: TGTGCCAGCGCCCAGACCGTTCAGCGTGTAGAGACCCAGTACTTC

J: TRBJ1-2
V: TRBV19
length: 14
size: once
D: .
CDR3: CASSRQASNYGYTF
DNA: TGTGCCAGTAGTAGGCAGGCGTCTAACTATGGCTACACCTTC

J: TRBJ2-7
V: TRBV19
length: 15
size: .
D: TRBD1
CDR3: CASSDTGQATYEQYF
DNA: TGTGCCAGTAGTGATACGGGACAGGCAACATACGAGCAGTACTTC

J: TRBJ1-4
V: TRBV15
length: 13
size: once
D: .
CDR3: CATSRAVDEKLFF
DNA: TGTGCCACCAGCAGAGCGGTTGATGAAAAACTGTTTTTT

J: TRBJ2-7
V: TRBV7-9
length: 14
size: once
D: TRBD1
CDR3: CASSRQGESGEQYF
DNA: TGTGCCAGCAGCCGACAGGGAGAATCGGGTGAGCAGTACTTC

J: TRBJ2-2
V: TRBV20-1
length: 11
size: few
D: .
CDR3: CSARGDGELFF
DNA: TGCAGTGCTAGGGGAGACGGGGAGCTGTTTTTT

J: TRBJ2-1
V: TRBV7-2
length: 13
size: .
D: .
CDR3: CASSPYRDNEQFF
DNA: TGTGCCAGCAGCCCCTACAGGGACAATGAGCAGTTCTTC

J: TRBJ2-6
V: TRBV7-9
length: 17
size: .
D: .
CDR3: CASSRAAQIVGGNVLTF
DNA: TGTGCCAGCAGCCGCGCGGCACAGATCGTGGGGGGTAACGTCCTGACTTTC

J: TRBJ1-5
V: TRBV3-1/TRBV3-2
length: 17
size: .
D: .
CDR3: CASSQEVLPTANQPQHF
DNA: TGTGCCAGCAGCCAAGAAGTACTCCCTACTGCCAATCAGCCCCAGCATTTT

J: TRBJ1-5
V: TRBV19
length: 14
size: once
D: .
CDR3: CASSIPYSNQPQHF
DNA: TGTGCCAGTAGTATCCCCTATAGCAATCAGCCCCAGCATTTT

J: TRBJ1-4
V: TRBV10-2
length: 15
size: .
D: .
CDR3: CASSPRRGLREKLFF
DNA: TGCGCCAGCAGCCCACGGCGGGGCCTGAGGGAAAAACTGTTTTTT